These T cell receptor beta chains were read from a single sample in a study of cytomegalovirus exposure and HLA in healthy donors. Sequencing used immunoSEQ multiplex PCR; TCRdb keeps in-frame clones, though not all of them. The repertoire holds about 160,000 clones, with over 80% as singletons. The sequenced material came from PBMCs. These receptors were collected from a man under 40 in good health and CMV-seropositive. Each CDR3 is given with its conserved first and last residue. D genes are given only for firm matches. The size entry is marked missing in some rows and otherwise reads once, few, many or a size class.

cdr3_aa,cdr3_nt,j_call,v_call,clone_size,d_call
CANSKDLGGAIDEQFF,TGTGCCAACAGCAAGGACCTGGGGGGGGCTATAGATGAGCAGTTCTTC,TRBJ2-1,TRBV2,few,-
CASSLYPDSLGKNIQYF,TGCGCCAGCAGCTTATACCCGGACAGCTTGGGCAAAAACATTCAGTACTTC,TRBJ2-4,TRBV5-1,-,-
CASSGGLAGGTDTQYF,TGTGCCAGCAGTGGCGGACTAGCGGGGGGAACAGATACGCAGTATTTT,TRBJ2-3,TRBV2,-,TRBD2
CASSETVGEQFF,TGCGCCAGCAGTGAGACAGTGGGTGAGCAGTTCTTC,TRBJ2-1,TRBV10-1,-,-
CASSVAPSGGANEQFF,TGTGCCAGCAGCGTAGCTCCCAGCGGGGGGGCCAATGAGCAGTTCTTC,TRBJ2-1,TRBV9,-,TRBD2
CASSLVGNQPQHF,TGTGCCAGCAGCTTAGTCGGGAATCAGCCCCAGCATTTT,TRBJ1-5,TRBV7-9,-,-
CASSSRDRVGETQYF,TGTGCCAGCAGCTCACGAGACAGGGTAGGGGAGACCCAGTACTTC,TRBJ2-5,TRBV5-4,-,TRBD1
CASIGIGQGRNQPQHF,TGTGCCAGTATCGGAATAGGACAGGGCCGCAATCAGCCCCAGCATTTT,TRBJ1-5,TRBV19,-,TRBD1
CASSSDLSTEAFF,TGTGCCAGCAGCAGTGATCTATCCACTGAAGCTTTCTTT,TRBJ1-1,TRBV7-2,-,-
CASSPVAGRTSNQPQHF,TGTGCCAGCTCACCCGTTGCGGGCCGCACCAGCAATCAGCCCCAGCATTTT,TRBJ1-5,TRBV18,-,-
CASTSDRGRNEQFF,TGTGCCAGCACTTCAGACAGGGGGCGCAATGAGCAGTTCTTC,TRBJ2-1,TRBV7-8,few,TRBD1
CASSLGTGGNIQYF,TGCGCCAGCAGCTTAGGAACAGGGGGGAACATTCAGTACTTC,TRBJ2-4,TRBV5-1,few,TRBD1
CASRIAGDSYEQYF,TGTGCCAGCAGAATAGCGGGGGACTCCTACGAGCAGTACTTC,TRBJ2-7,TRBV6-5,-,TRBD2
CASSSLGGSPGSYEQYF,TGTGCCAGCAGCTCGTTGGGTGGTTCCCCGGGGTCCTACGAGCAGTACTTC,TRBJ2-7,TRBV7-9,-,-
CASSMVGGPYGYTF,TGTGCCAGTAGTATGGTGGGGGGGCCCTATGGCTACACCTTC,TRBJ1-2,TRBV19,-,-
CASSQLREGGNQPQHF,TGTGCCAGCAGCCAACTGAGGGAGGGTGGCAATCAGCCCCAGCATTTT,TRBJ1-5,TRBV21-1,-,-
CASRASAEKLFF,TGTGCCAGCAGGGCAAGCGCGGAAAAACTGTTTTTT,TRBJ1-4,TRBV6-5,-,-
CASSRRQGSNTGELFF,TGTGCCAGCAGCCGACGACAGGGATCGAACACCGGGGAGCTGTTTTTT,TRBJ2-2,TRBV25-1,once,TRBD1
CASQGTGGPSYEQYF,TGTGCCAGCCAAGGGACAGGGGGCCCTTCCTACGAGCAGTACTTC,TRBJ2-7,TRBV2,-,TRBD1
CASSQVGRGAGSGYTF,TGCGCCAGCAGCCAAGTGGGTCGGGGGGCAGGGAGTGGCTACACCTTC,TRBJ1-2,TRBV4-1,-,-
CASQDSSYNEQFF,TGCGCCAGCCAAGACAGCTCCTACAATGAGCAGTTCTTC,TRBJ2-1,TRBV4-1,few,-
CASSLTWDNPMNTEAFF,TGCGCCAGCAGCCTAACCTGGGACAACCCGATGAACACTGAAGCTTTCTTT,TRBJ1-1,TRBV10-2,-,-
CASSEAETGISPLHF,TGCGCCAGCAGTGAAGCCGAAACAGGGATCTCACCCCTCCACTTT,TRBJ1-6,TRBV10-2,-,-
CASSSRGRGAYNEQFF,TGTGCCAGCAGCTCGAGAGGGCGGGGGGCCTACAATGAGCAGTTCTTC,TRBJ2-1,TRBV9,-,TRBD2
CASRGYRAGLTF,TGTGCCAGCAGGGGATACAGGGCCGGTCTAACCTTC,TRBJ1-2,TRBV7-3,-,-
CASNHDRNNSPLHF,TGTGCCAGCAACCACGACAGGAATAATTCACCCCTCCACTTT,TRBJ1-6,TRBV6-5,-,-
CASSQDYRQGATEAFF,TGCGCCAGCAGCCAAGATTATAGACAGGGGGCCACTGAAGCTTTCTTT,TRBJ1-1,TRBV4-3,-,TRBD1
CASSLSGNQPQHF,TGTGCCAGCAGCTTGAGTGGCAATCAGCCCCAGCATTTT,TRBJ1-5,TRBV11-2,-,-
CASTSVGGAADTQYF,TGCGCCAGCACCTCTGTAGGGGGGGCGGCAGATACGCAGTATTTT,TRBJ2-3,TRBV4-1,-,-
CASSGYRGASYGYTF,TGTGCCAGCAGCGGGTACAGGGGGGCCTCCTATGGCTACACCTTC,TRBJ1-2,TRBV9,-,TRBD1
CATSGGLGTEAFF,TGTGCCACATCGGGCGGGTTGGGGACTGAAGCTTTCTTT,TRBJ1-1,TRBV25-1,-,-
CASSPPDRPYEQYF,TGTGCCAGCAGCCCACCGGACAGACCCTACGAGCAGTACTTC,TRBJ2-7,TRBV9,-,-
CASSLNPDRVYEQYF,TGTGCCAGCAGCTTAAACCCGGACAGGGTTTACGAGCAGTACTTC,TRBJ2-7,TRBV7-3,-,TRBD1
CASSSFGGGQPQHF,TGTGCCAGCAGTAGTTTTGGCGGCGGCCAGCCCCAGCATTTT,TRBJ1-5,TRBV27,-,-
CASSPPQGQVYGYTF,TGTGCCAGCTCACCACCCCAGGGACAGGTCTATGGCTACACCTTC,TRBJ1-2,TRBV18,once,TRBD1
CAISEGKGPSTEPLHF,TGTGCCATCAGTGAGGGAAAGGGGCCCTCTACCGAACCCCTCCACTTT,TRBJ1-6,TRBV10-3,-,-
CASSQAGADTGELFF,TGTGCCAGCAGTCAAGCGGGGGCCGACACCGGGGAGCTGTTTTTT,TRBJ2-2,TRBV6-4,-,TRBD2
CASSFAGRETQHF,TGTGCCAGCAGCTTTGCAGGTCGGGAGACCCAGCATTTT,TRBJ1-5,TRBV7-8,-,-
CASSVAASGSLVTQYF,TGTGCCAGCAGCGTAGCGGCTAGCGGGTCGTTAGTTACGCAGTATTTT,TRBJ2-3,TRBV9,-,TRBD2
CASSAIRSNYGYTF,TGTGCCAGCAGCGCTATTCGTTCGAACTATGGCTACACCTTC,TRBJ1-2,TRBV9,-,-
CASSAPGQGARTNEKLFF,TGTGCCAGCAGTGCGCCGGGACAGGGGGCACGAACTAATGAAAAACTGTTTTTT,TRBJ1-4,TRBV6-8,-,TRBD1
CASSSPEGTQYF,TGTGCCAGCAGCTCCCCCGAGGGGACCCAGTACTTC,TRBJ2-5,TRBV5-4,-,-
CSVRTSGGDTQYF,TGCAGCGTTCGGACTAGCGGGGGGGATACGCAGTATTTT,TRBJ2-3,TRBV29-1,once,TRBD2
CASAGTGESEAFF,TGTGCCAGCGCCGGGACAGGGGAGTCTGAAGCTTTCTTT,TRBJ1-1,TRBV2,-,TRBD1
CASSHPPGQGSRGNQPQHF,TGCGCCAGCAGCCACCCCCCGGGACAGGGTTCCCGTGGCAATCAGCCCCAGCATTTT,TRBJ1-5,TRBV4-1,once,TRBD1
CASSYRGLDTEAFF,TGCGCCAGCAGCTATCGGGGTCTGGACACTGAAGCTTTCTTT,TRBJ1-1,TRBV5-1,-,-
CASSLSGGNEQFF,TGTGCCAGCAGTTTAAGTGGGGGGAATGAGCAGTTCTTC,TRBJ2-1,TRBV27,once,-
CASSQAGQRYYNEQFF,TGCGCCAGCAGCCAAGCGGGACAGAGATACTACAATGAGCAGTTCTTC,TRBJ2-1,TRBV4-1,few,TRBD1
CASSIQGVQDLFF,TGTGCCAGTAGTATACAGGGGGTACAGGACTTGTTTTTT,TRBJ1-4,TRBV19,-,TRBD1
CASSWGGAEAFF,TGTGCCAGCAGCTGGGGGGGAGCTGAAGCTTTCTTT,TRBJ1-1,TRBV5-6,-,-
CASSSQGADEQFF,TGTGCCAGCAGCTCCCAGGGGGCCGATGAGCAGTTCTTC,TRBJ2-1,TRBV7-3,-,TRBD1
CAISSQGIGETQYF,TGTGCCATCAGTTCTCAGGGAATCGGAGAGACCCAGTACTTC,TRBJ2-5,TRBV10-3,-,-
CASSDLGDRDLTGELFF,TGTGCCAGTAGTGACCTTGGGGACAGGGACCTAACCGGGGAGCTGTTTTTT,TRBJ2-2,TRBV19,-,TRBD1
CASSRQGTGNQPQHF,TGTGCCAGCAGCCGACAGGGGACGGGCAATCAGCCCCAGCATTTT,TRBJ1-5,TRBV7-9,many,TRBD1
CASSYRDRGYEQYF,TGTGCCAGCAGTTACCGGGACAGGGGCTACGAGCAGTACTTC,TRBJ2-7,TRBV6-5,-,TRBD1